Listed here are 28 T cell receptor beta chains from one sample, sequenced in a study of T-cell reconstitution after alpha-beta-depleted transplantation in children. Unique molecular identifiers were incorporated when the TCRbeta library was constructed. TCRdb called the PCR reads again in MiXCR, with one record for every CDR3 protein. The sample carries 550,000 to 600,000 distinct CDR3 sequences, roughly 23% recorded once. The source was PBMCs, mostly from graft donor cells, collected 360 days after TCRalphabeta/CD19-depleted stem cell transplant. The receptor set was obtained from a boy in the first two years of life who had a stem cell transplant for acute myeloid leukemia, so the T cells may come from the graft donor.

There are a few counts of this clonotype. The chain employs TRBV29-1 and TRBJ2-5, with a weak D call TRBD2 (5 bases). The germline gives CDR1 SQVTM, CDR2 ANQGSEA. The CDR3 totals 16 residues. Trimming took off 0 bases at V and 1 base at J, with 15 bases between the two ends. This CDR3 is CSVEDIWLAFQETQYF. The CDR3 DNA follows: TGCAGCGTTGAAGATATTTGGCTAGCCTTCCAAGAGACCCAGTACTTC.

The rearrangement joins TRBV29-1 to TRBJ2-2; unclear D gene. V lost 4 bases to trimming and J lost 5 bases, with 5 bases between them. CDR1 is SQVTM, CDR2 ANQGSEA, per germline. CDR3 length equals 11 residues. The CDR3 reads CSVVETGELFF. As DNA, the CDR3 is TGCAGCGTTGTTGAGACCGGGGAGCTGTTTTTT.

This clonotype was detected a few times. The genes are TRBV12-3 or TRBV12-4 and TRBJ2-7, with 10 bases matching TRBD1. The J segment lost 3 bases and the V segment lost 1 base, leaving 3 bases of the junction unmatched. The CDR3 runs 15 residues. CDR3 in amino acids: CASSLGTGGLYEQYV. Written as DNA, the CDR3 is TGTGCCAGCAGTTTAGGGACAGGGGGACTCTACGAGCAGTACGTC.

This clonotype has only a few counts. The chain combines TRBV5-1 with TRBJ2-1, with D tentatively TRBD1 (6 bases). Per germline, CDR1 SGHRS and CDR2 YFSETQ. The CDR3 is 14 residues long. The ends were cut back, 4 bases at V and 6 bases at J, with 14 bases in the middle. The CDR3 loop is CASSPTTGSNEQFF. The CDR3 nucleotides read TGCGCCAGCAGCCCTACTACAGGGTCCAATGAGCAGTTCTTC.

This clonotype was seen repeatedly, ten times or more. The CDR3 coding sequence is TGTGCCAGCCGGGAGTCCTATAATTCACCCCTCCACTTT. Its translation is CASRESYNSPLHF. The chain is built from TRBV6-6 and TRBJ1-6; D ambiguous. The germline V gene has CDR1 MNHNY and CDR2 SVGAGI (reference sequence). This CDR3 has 13 residues. Trimming left V 8 bases short and J 1 base short, with 6 bases between.

This sequence joins TRBV18 and TRBJ1-6; perhaps TRBD1 as D (6 bases). V lost 6 bases and J lost 6, with 15 bases in between. The CDR3 runs 15 residues. Germline V gene lookup returns CDR1 KGHSH and CDR2 LQKENI. CDR3: CASSPIGGRNSPLHF. The CDR3, as DNA: TGTGCCAGCTCTCCCATCGGGGGCCGTAATTCACCCCTCCACTTT. The full variable domain, in which reference TRBV18 and TRBJ1-6 provide the parts outside the CDR3, is NAGVMQNPRHLVRRRGQEARLRCSPMKGHSHVYWYRQLPEEGLKFMVYLQKENIIDESGMPKERFSAEFPKEGPSILRIQQVVRGDSAAYFCASSPIGGRNSPLHFGNGTRLTVT.

This clonotype was counted a few times. V and J are TRBV20-1 and TRBJ1-1; D is perhaps TRBD1 (6 bases). This CDR3 is built from 13 residues. V lost 7 bases and J 4 bases, leaving 16 bases between the germline ends. CDR1 DFQATT and CDR2 SNEGSKA come from the germline V gene (reference sequence). CDR3 DNA sequence: TGCAGTGTCAGGAGGGGGTCGGGCACTGAAGCTTTCTTT. This gives the protein CSVRRGSGTEAFF.

This clonotype turned up a few times. The genes are TRBV12-3 or TRBV12-4 and TRBJ2-5, with D perhaps TRBD1 or TRBD2 (5 bases each). V shed 3 bases and J shed 1 base, with 12 bases lying between them. This CDR3 spans 15 amino acids. Here the CDR3 reads CASSFPGQAQETQYF. CDR3 nucleotide sequence: TGTGCCAGCAGTTTTCCGGGGCAGGCCCAAGAGACCCAGTACTTC.

This chain uses TRBV4-1 with TRBJ1-2, with a tentative D call TRBD1 (6 bases). CDR1 is MGHRA, CDR2 YSYEKL, per germline. V was shortened by 5 bases and J by 6 bases, with 10 bases between the two germline ends. The CDR3 is made up of 12 amino acids. The CDR3 is CASSARTDGYTF. The CDR3, as DNA: TGCGCCAGCAGCGCCCGGACAGATGGCTACACCTTC.

Many counts were recorded for this clonotype. This sequence joins TRBV5-1 and TRBJ2-3, with unresolved D. There are 15 residues in the CDR3. The germline V and J ends were trimmed by 3 bases and 0 bases, with 11 bases remaining between them. The germline CDR1 and CDR2 sequences are SGHRS and YFSETQ. For the CDR3, the DNA is TGCGCCAGCAGCTCCGGGTACTCTAGCACAGATACGCAGTATTTT. Protein: CASSSGYSSTDTQYF.

The V call is TRBV9, the J call TRBJ1-1, with 7 bases fitting TRBD1. V gave up 1 base and J gave up 5 bases; unmatched junction bases: 2. Germline assignment: CDR1 SGDLS and CDR2 YYNGEE. The CDR3 spans 13 residues. The CDR3 bases are TGTGCCAGCAGCGTACCGGGACAGACTGAAGCTTTCTTT. As protein: CASSVPGQTEAFF.

In its sample, this clonotype was seen a few times. The rearrangement joins TRBV20-1 to TRBJ2-7, with a tentative D call TRBD1 (5 bases). The CDR3 totals 14 residues. Germline-derived CDR1 and CDR2 are DFQATT and SNEGSKA (reference sequence). V gave up 1 base and J gave up 1 base, with 11 bases separating them. This chain's CDR3 is CSARGWAGSYEQYF. The CDR3 bases are TGCAGTGCTAGAGGGTGGGCAGGGTCCTACGAGCAGTACTTC.

The chain couples TRBV3-1 to TRBJ2-7; D unresolved. This CDR3 has 15 residues. The germline V and J ends were trimmed by 4 bases and 0 bases, with 13 bases remaining between them. Germline loops: CDR1 LGHDT, CDR2 YNNKEL (reference sequence). CDR3 sequence reads: CASSREPLFSYEQYF. The CDR3 DNA reads as TGTGCCAGCAGCCGAGAACCCCTTTTCTCCTACGAGCAGTACTTC.

The V gene is TRBV12-3 or TRBV12-4, the J gene TRBJ1-2, with TRBD1 matching over 10 bases. V shed 6 bases and J 5 bases; nucleotides not matched to a gene: 6. This CDR3 is built from 14 residues. This CDR3 is CASSQTGGGYGYTF. CDR3 in DNA: TGTGCCAGCAGCCAGACAGGGGGCGGATATGGCTACACCTTC.

This chain joins TRBV28 and TRBJ2-7; 9 bases are shared with TRBD1. Germline CDR1 reads MDHEN; CDR2 reads SYDVKM. V gave up 6 bases and J gave up 2 bases; unmatched junction bases: 11. The CDR3 totals 16 residues. CDR3 sequence reads: CASSPSPGQGTYEQYV. The CDR3 DNA reads as TGTGCCAGCAGCCCTTCCCCGGGACAGGGCACCTACGAGCAGTACGTC.

Many counts were recorded for this clonotype. The rearrangement links TRBV29-1 to TRBJ2-3; no definite D call. Germline V CDR1 and CDR2: SQVTM, ANQGSEA. Trimming pared 5 bases from V and 2 bases from J, leaving 5 bases between. The CDR3 is 11 amino acids. The CDR3 DNA sequence: TGCAGCGTTCTAAACACAGATACGCAGTATTTT. The encoded protein is CSVLNTDTQYF.

This clonotype was counted ten times or more. CDR3 residues: CSARDKARPLYGYTF. The CDR3 coding sequence is TGCAGTGCTAGAGATAAGGCCAGGCCCCTCTATGGCTACACCTTC. The chain combines TRBV20-1 with TRBJ1-2; D not resolved. In germline, CDR1 is DFQATT, CDR2 SNEGSKA (reference sequence). V shed 0 bases and J shed 4 bases, with 15 bases lying between them. CDR3 length: 15 residues.

Notes on this clonotype: This may be a read error, as it is one base from a much larger clone. The chain links TRBV12-3 or TRBV12-4 to TRBJ1-5; TRBD1 might be the D (5 bases). The CDR3 is 12 residues long. V was shortened by 6 bases and J by 4 bases, with 7 bases between the two germline ends. CDR3 coding DNA: TGTGCCAGCAGCCGACAGAATCAGCCCCAGCATTTT. Amino acids: CASSRQNQPQHF.

CDR3 residues: CASSVRGLVEQYF. The CDR3 DNA reads TGCGCCAGCAGCGTCAGGGGGCTGGTCGAGCAGTACTTC. This rearrangement joins TRBV5-1 to TRBJ2-7; 8 nucleotides agree with TRBD1. Germline CDR1 SGHRS, CDR2 YFSETQ. J was trimmed by 6 bases and V by 4 bases; bases with no gene match: 6. The CDR3 sequence is 13 residues long.

The rearrangement links TRBV10-2 to TRBJ2-1; D perhaps matches TRBD1 (5 bases). The CDR3 sequence is 17 residues long. Germline CDR1 WSHSY, CDR2 SAAADI. Trimming cost V 3 bases and J 2 bases, with 17 bases left between them. CDR3 DNA sequence: TGCGCCAGCAGTGACTTCCAGGGTAGAGAGACCTACAATGAGCAGTTCTTC. This gives the protein CASSDFQGRETYNEQFF.

About this clonotype itself: A much larger clone lies a single base off, so this may be a read error. The V call is TRBV20-1, the J call TRBJ2-7; possible D gene TRBD1, 5 bases. Trimming removed 1 base at V and 3 bases at J, with 13 bases between. Germline V CDR1 and CDR2: DFQATT, SNEGSKA (reference sequence). The CDR3 loop spans 14 amino acids. For the CDR3, the DNA is TGCAGTGCTAGAGGCAAGGGGAAGATCTACGAGCAGTACGTC. Protein: CSARGKGKIYEQYV.

This sequence joins TRBV2 and TRBJ2-7; a possible D gene is TRBD1 (5 bases). The CDR3 consists of 12 residues. The germline CDR1 and CDR2 sequences are SNHLY and FYNNEI. Trimming stripped 6 bases from V and 3 bases from J, with 9 bases between. CDR3 DNA sequence: TGTGCCAGCAGGGGGCCCAACTACGAGCAGTACTTC. It codes for CASRGPNYEQYF.

J is TRBJ2-7 and V is TRBV28; weak D call: TRBD1 (5 bases). CDR3 length: 13 residues. Trimming stripped 5 bases from V and 2 bases from J, with 10 bases between. The germline V gene encodes CDR1 MDHEN and CDR2 SYDVKM. The CDR3 DNA is TGTGCCAGCAGTAACACAGGTCCCTACGAGCAGTACGTC. This sequence encodes CASSNTGPYEQYV.

In its sample, this clonotype was seen a few times. V gene TRBV20-1 combines with J gene TRBJ2-3, with D possibly matching TRBD2 (6 bases). V was shortened by 1 base and J by 11 bases, with 13 bases between the two germline ends. Germline CDR1 DFQATT, CDR2 SNEGSKA (reference sequence). The CDR3 sequence is 12 residues long. CDR3 protein: CSARVSGGRQYF. Written as DNA, the CDR3 is TGCAGTGCTAGAGTGTCCGGGGGAAGGCAGTATTTT.

This clonotype was seen a few times. V is TRBV7-6 and J is TRBJ2-7, with D possibly being TRBD1 (5 bases). Germline V CDR1 and CDR2: SGHVS, FNYEAQ. CDR3 length: 14 residues. Trimming stripped 1 base from V and 4 bases from J, with 11 bases between. CDR3 nucleotides: TGTGCCAGCAGCTTAGGCGACAGCCTTTACGAGCAGTACGTC. It specifies CASSLGDSLYEQYV.

This clonotype was detected ten times or more. This chain links TRBV7-9 with TRBJ2-7; D gene uncertain. The germline V gene encodes CDR1 SEHNR and CDR2 FQNEAQ (reference sequence). This CDR3 is 14 amino acids long. Trimming left V 3 bases short and J 0 bases short, with 9 bases between. Here the CDR3 DNA reads TGTGCCAGCAGCTTGGAAGCCCGCTCCTACGAGCAGTACGTC. Its translation: CASSLEARSYEQYV.

This clonotype turned up a few times. The chain is built from TRBV18 and TRBJ2-5, with unresolved D. Looked up from germline, CDR1 is KGHSH and CDR2 is LQKENI. Trimming took 4 bases from V and 2 from J, leaving 5 bases between them. The CDR3 is 12 amino acids. The CDR3 DNA reads as TGTGCCAGCTCACGGTTACAAGAGACCCAGTACTTC. This codes for CASSRLQETQYF.

The chain has TRBV29-1 and TRBJ2-1; 8 nucleotides agree with TRBD1. Germline trimming cut 5 bases from V and 2 bases from J; bases unmatched to any gene: 5. The CDR3 is 14 amino acids. The germline gives CDR1 SQVTM, CDR2 ANQGSEA. The CDR3 loop is CSVPDRVAYNEQFF. The CDR3 nucleotides read TGCAGCGTTCCGGACAGGGTTGCCTACAATGAGCAGTTCTTC.